In its sample, the clone carrying this T cell receptor beta chain was seen many times. The antigen is not known. TCRdb fed the 5' RACE reads into MiXCR, producing one record per CDR3 protein. The sample shows around 23,000 distinct CDR3 sequences, 3.5% to 5.5% of them seen only once. The sample's time point: sample taken at primary tumor resection. Tumor, nontumor lung or frozen PBMC supplied whole RNA that was sequenced unsorted. This sample is part of a study of spatial heterogeneity in lung cancer. Study background: The study consistently detected more beta-chain than alpha-chain sequences. The mean occurrence of each unique TCR and UMI combination in raw reads exceeded 8.5. Study observations and caveats: Ubiquitous expanded tumor TCRs showed up in blood more at resection than follow-up.

The sequences come from PBMCs, collected at surgery. This receptor was taken from a male donor with early-stage non-small cell lung cancer.

Here the CDR3 DNA reads TGTGCCTCAAATAGCGGGGGAGTGCGTACGCAGTATTTT. This codes for CASNSGGVRTQYF. This chain joins TRBV28 and TRBJ2-3, with TRBD2 identical over 9 bases. The CDR3 runs 13 residues. After removal of 11 bases from V and 8 bases from J, the junction contained 11 bases not matched to a gene. Germline V lookup: CDR1 MDHEN, CDR2 SYDVKM.